This entry lists 28 T cell receptor beta chains sequenced from one sample in a study of shared clonotypes between healthy human individuals. The method was immunoSEQ multiplex PCR; TCRdb's version includes in-frame clones alone and lacks a portion of them. The data contain around 620,000 clones, roughly 96% of them singletons. It was CD45RO-negative cells, positively selected for CCR7, that made up naive CD8 cells, with terminally differentiated effector memory CD45RA+ cells excluded. The material sequenced was naive CD8+ T cells sorted from blood. The receptors stem from a woman aged 25-40 years in good health.

Concerning this clone: In the same sample, other DNA sequences code for this CDR3. The V call is TRBV7-9, the J call TRBJ2-7; D is ambiguous. With 0 bases removed from V and 4 bases from J, the gap between germline ends came to 4 bases. Germline V gives CDR1 SEHNR, CDR2 FQNEAQ (reference sequence). The CDR3 has 12 amino acids. The CDR3 coding sequence is TGTGCCAGCAGCTTAGCGGTATACGAGCAGTACTTC. It is translated as CASSLAVYEQYF.

V usage is TRBV28 and J usage is TRBJ1-2; TRBD1 aligns across 9 bases. Germline CDR1 MDHEN, CDR2 SYDVKM. Trimming took 6 bases from V and 4 from J; bases not matched to a gene: 6. The CDR3 runs 14 residues. The CDR3 loop is CASRLQGAGYGYTF. The CDR3 region has the DNA TGTGCCAGCAGACTACAGGGGGCAGGCTATGGCTACACCTTC.

The genes are TRBV5-6 and TRBJ1-1, with unresolved D. The CDR3 runs 15 residues. Germline CDR1 is SGHDT and CDR2 is YYEEEE. Trimming removed 4 bases at V and 6 bases at J, with 19 bases between. The CDR3 reads CASSPPPGKGSEAFF. As DNA, the CDR3 is TGTGCCAGCAGCCCACCTCCCGGGAAAGGGTCTGAAGCTTTCTTT.

This sequence joins TRBV2 and TRBJ2-7; D not certain. This CDR3 is 13 amino acids long. CDR1 SNHLY and CDR2 FYNNEI come from the germline V gene. The V end was cut by 6 bases, the J end by 5 bases, with 14 bases between. The CDR3, as DNA: TGTGCCAGCAGCAAAAAGGCTAGGGACGAGCAGTACTTC. It translates to CASSKKARDEQYF.

V and J are TRBV7-6 and TRBJ2-3; D is perhaps TRBD1 (5 bases). The germline V and J ends were trimmed by 2 bases and 0 bases, with 9 bases remaining between them. Germline CDR1 is SGHVS and CDR2 is FNYEAQ. This CDR3 has 15 amino acids. The CDR3 sequence: CASSLPGFSTDTQYF. The CDR3 bases are TGTGCCAGCAGCTTACCAGGGTTTAGCACAGATACGCAGTATTTT.

A single count supports this clone. The chain links TRBV6-5 to TRBJ1-1; D remains ambiguous. CDR1 and CDR2 (germline): MNHEY, SVGAGI. Deletions cut 0 bases from V and 1 base from J, with 9 bases between. This CDR3 has 15 residues. The CDR3 sequence: CASSYSAYTNTEAFF. CDR3 in DNA: TGTGCCAGCAGTTACTCCGCCTATACGAACACTGAAGCTTTCTTT.

The chain joins TRBV29-1 to TRBJ2-1; D perhaps matches TRBD2 (6 bases). The CDR3 runs 16 residues. V was clipped by 4 bases and J by 8 bases, with 24 bases between them. Germline V lookup: CDR1 SQVTM, CDR2 ANQGSEA. The CDR3 protein is CSVGVLLGGMGDEQFF. The CDR3 DNA follows: TGCAGCGTTGGCGTTCTTCTTGGCGGGATGGGGGATGAGCAGTTCTTC.

The CDR3 DNA reads as TGTGCCAGCAGTGTCGATCCGGACAGGGCGGAAGGTCAGCCCCAGCATTTT. Protein sequence: CASSVDPDRAEGQPQHF. The chain has TRBV2 and TRBJ1-5; 8 bases map to TRBD1. The CDR3 spans 17 residues. Germline V gives CDR1 SNHLY, CDR2 FYNNEI. The V gene end was trimmed by 4 bases and the J gene end by 6 bases; junction bases not matched to a gene: 14.

This rearrangement joins TRBV28 to TRBJ1-2; 7 bases align to TRBD1. CDR3 length equals 13 residues. Germline loops: CDR1 MDHEN, CDR2 SYDVKM. Trimming at V came to 10 bases and at J to 6 bases, leaving 11 bases not matched to a gene. The CDR3 DNA reads as TGTGCCACATCCTTCAGGGGGTCGGATGGCTACACCTTC. Its translation: CATSFRGSDGYTF.

The chain employs TRBV15 and TRBJ1-5; possible D gene TRBD1, 6 bases. CDR3 length equals 13 residues. Germline V lookup: CDR1 LNHNV, CDR2 YYDKDF (reference sequence). V lost 8 bases and J 0 bases, leaving 8 bases between the germline ends. This chain's CDR3 is CATGQYSNQPQHF. In DNA, the CDR3 is TGTGCCACCGGACAGTATAGCAATCAGCCCCAGCATTTT.

About this clone itself: Other DNA sequences from this sample encode an identical CDR3 as well. The chain carries TRBV27 and TRBJ2-2; D remains unclear. The CDR3 has 12 amino acids. Germline V gene lookup returns CDR1 MNHEY and CDR2 SMNVEV (reference sequence). Trimming took 2 bases from V and 8 from J, leaving 6 bases between them. CDR3 bases: TGTGCCAGCAGTTTAGGGGTAGGGGAGCTGTTTTTT. Protein product: CASSLGVGELFF.

The chain combines TRBV19 with TRBJ2-7; D not certain. The CDR3 spans 12 residues. The germline V gene has CDR1 LNHDA and CDR2 SQIVND (reference sequence). V was trimmed by 5 bases and J by 6 bases, leaving 11 bases between them. The CDR3 nucleotides read TGTGCCAGTAGTGATTTGAGGTTCGAGCAGTACTTC. Encoded protein: CASSDLRFEQYF.

This chain links TRBV7-6 with TRBJ1-4; maybe TRBD1 (6 bases). V lost 5 bases and J lost 3, with 13 bases in between. This CDR3 comprises 15 residues. Germline CDR1 SGHVS, CDR2 FNYEAQ. CDR3 protein: CASSLYRAANEKLFF. The CDR3 nucleotides are TGTGCCAGCAGCCTCTACAGGGCGGCTAATGAAAAACTGTTTTTT. Together with reference TRBV7-6 and TRBJ1-4, the CDR3 gives the full variable domain: GAGVSQSPRYKVTKRGQDVALRCDPISGHVSLYWYRQALGQGPEFLTYFNYEAQQDKSGLPNDRFSAERPEGSISTLTIQRTEQRDSAMYRCASSLYRAANEKLFFGSGTQLSVL.

The rearrangement links TRBV7-9 to TRBJ2-1, with a tentative D call TRBD2 (6 bases). CDR3 size: 14 residues. V dropped 10 bases and J dropped 9 bases, with 22 bases sitting between them. Germline CDR1 is SEHNR and CDR2 is FQNEAQ (reference sequence). The CDR3 loop reads CATAPPGVWSEQFF. The CDR3 DNA follows: TGTGCCACCGCCCCTCCGGGAGTGTGGAGTGAGCAGTTCTTC. The full variable domain, rest sourced from reference TRBV7-9 and TRBJ2-1, is DTGVSQNPRHKITKRGQNVTFRCDPISEHNRLYWYRQTLGQGPEFLTYFQNEAQLEKSRLLSDRFSAERPKGSFSTLEIQRTEQGDSAMYLCATAPPGVWSEQFFGPGTRLTVL.

The V and J genes are TRBV15 and TRBJ2-3; 8 bases align to TRBD2. The ends lost 8 bases at V and 6 bases at J; junction bases unmatched: 7. There are 13 residues in the CDR3. Per germline, CDR1 LNHNV and CDR2 YYDKDF (reference sequence). The CDR3 is CATGSGSVDTQYF. The DNA for the CDR3 is TGTGCCACCGGGAGCGGGAGTGTGGATACGCAGTATTTT.

This sequence joins TRBV5-1 and TRBJ1-4, with 9 bases fitting TRBD1. CDR1 SGHRS and CDR2 YFSETQ come from the germline V gene. Trimming cost V 4 bases and J 3 bases; bases outside gene matches: 4. This CDR3 has 15 residues. The CDR3 is CASSPWTGANEKLFF. CDR3 nucleotide sequence: TGCGCCAGCAGCCCCTGGACAGGGGCTAATGAAAAACTGTTTTTT.

In DNA, the CDR3 is TGTGCCAGCAGCACCCGGACTAACCAACCCCCCAATGAGCAGTTCTTC. Translating it yields CASSTRTNQPPNEQFF. This chain joins TRBV7-8 and TRBJ2-1; a weak D match, TRBD2 (6 bases). This CDR3 has 16 residues. Trimming removed 5 bases at V and 6 bases at J, with 20 bases between. Germline V gene lookup returns CDR1 SGHVS and CDR2 FQNEAQ.

The chain combines TRBV28 with TRBJ1-4, with 8 bases aligning to TRBD1. Germline values: CDR1 MDHEN, CDR2 SYDVKM. This CDR3 has 12 amino acids. CDR3 sequence (DNA): TGTGACCAGGGGGCGGTAACCGAAAAACTGTTTTTT. It translates to CDQGAVTEKLFF. Full variable domain (missing parts from reference TRBV28 and TRBJ1-4): DVKVTQSSRYLVKRTGEKVFLECVQDMDHENMFWYRQDPGLGLRLIYFSYDVKMKEKGDIPEGYSVSREKKERFSLILESASTNQTSMYLCDQGAVTEKLFFGSGTQLSVL.

The table lists this clone with a count of one. This chain joins TRBV19 and TRBJ1-5; D might be TRBD1 (6 bases). Between the trimmed V and J ends, which lost 3 bases and 1 base, there was a span of 28 bases. CDR3 length equals 21 residues. Germline CDR1 and CDR2: LNHDA and SQIVND (reference sequence). CDR3 amino acids: CASSIAGAFHLIPGSNQPQHF. CDR3 bases: TGTGCCAGTAGTATCGCGGGGGCGTTCCACCTTATCCCGGGGAGCAATCAGCCCCAGCATTTT. Full variable domain (missing parts from reference TRBV19 and TRBJ1-5): DGGITQSPKYLFRKEGQNVTLSCEQNLNHDAMYWYRQDPGQGLRLIYYSQIVNDFQKGDIAEGYSVSREKKESFPLTVTSAQKNPTAFYLCASSIAGAFHLIPGSNQPQHFGDGTRLSIL.

V is TRBV7-9 and J is TRBJ2-7; 7 bases agree with TRBD2. Looked up from germline, CDR1 is SEHNR and CDR2 is FQNEAQ (reference sequence). The length of the CDR3 is 14 residues. Trimming took 4 bases from V and 2 from J; bases not matched to a gene: 5. The CDR3 nucleotides read TGTGCCAGCAGCTCCGGGACTAAAACCTACGAGCAGTACTTC. Protein: CASSSGTKTYEQYF.

This chain connects TRBV28 to TRBJ1-1, with D possibly TRBD1 on 6 matching bases. CDR3 length: 14 residues. Per germline, CDR1 MDHEN and CDR2 SYDVKM. Trimming pared 4 bases from V and 7 bases from J, leaving 16 bases between. The CDR3 DNA is TGTGCCAGCAGTTCCCGGGGGGGGCGGGATGAAGCTTTCTTT. Encoded protein: CASSSRGGRDEAFF.

The CDR3 DNA sequence: TGCGCCAGCAGCAGCGAGGGATCGAACACTGAAGCTTTCTTT. It encodes CASSSEGSNTEAFF. This chain joins TRBV5-1 and TRBJ1-1; D remains ambiguous. The CDR3 has 14 amino acids. With 4 bases removed from V and 1 base from J, the gap between germline ends came to 11 bases. Per the germline V gene, CDR1 is SGHRS and CDR2 is YFSETQ.

This clone was recorded once. V usage is TRBV28 and J usage is TRBJ1-1, with a possible D match to TRBD1 (6 bases). CDR1 and CDR2 from the germline V gene are MDHEN and SYDVKM. CDR3 length: 13 amino acids. V was pared by 4 bases and J by 9 bases, with 15 bases between. CDR3 DNA sequence: TGTGCCAGCAGTTCCCCCTACAGGGCCCAAGCTTTCTTT. It codes for CASSSPYRAQAFF.

The genes are TRBV5-8 and TRBJ1-1; no clear D gene. CDR3 length: 12 residues. V lost 4 bases to trimming and J lost 5 bases, with 9 bases between them. Per germline, CDR1 SGHTS and CDR2 YDEGEE. CDR3 residues: CASSRLWTEAFF. CDR3 in DNA: TGTGCCAGCAGCAGACTGTGGACTGAAGCTTTCTTT.

The chain has TRBV4-1 and TRBJ2-7; no definite D call. This CDR3 is 15 amino acids long. In germline, CDR1 is MGHRA, CDR2 YSYEKL. V lost 0 bases, J lost 5 bases, and 14 bases lay in between. As DNA, the CDR3 is TGCGCCAGCAGCCAAGATTTCACCACTTTGGACGAGCAGTACTTC. Translation gives CASSQDFTTLDEQYF.

The rearrangement links TRBV11-2 to TRBJ1-1; D is uncertain. Germline CDR1 reads SGHAT; CDR2 reads FQNNGV. V was pared by 0 bases and J by 6 bases, with 14 bases between. The CDR3 is 15 residues long. This CDR3 reads CASSLERRSAAEAFF. The CDR3, as DNA: TGTGCCAGCAGCTTAGAACGGAGGAGTGCGGCTGAAGCTTTCTTT.

The chain uses TRBV2 and TRBJ2-2; the D gene is possibly TRBD1 (5 bases). Trimming removed 2 bases at V and 6 bases at J, with 13 bases between. CDR1 is SNHLY and CDR2 is FYNNEI in the germline V gene. CDR3 length equals 15 residues. This chain's CDR3 is CASSEKGWRAGELFF. In nucleotides, the CDR3 is TGTGCCAGCAGTGAAAAGGGGTGGCGCGCCGGGGAGCTGTTTTTT. The whole variable domain, remainder taken from reference TRBV2 and TRBJ2-2, is EPEVTQTPSHQVTQMGQEVILRCVPISNHLYFYWYRQILGQKVEFLVSFYNNEISEKSEIFDDQFSVERPDGSNFTLKIRSTKLEDSAMYFCASSEKGWRAGELFFGEGSRLTVL.

The rearrangement uses TRBV11-2 and TRBJ2-7; 7 nucleotides align to TRBD1. Germline V CDR1 and CDR2: SGHAT, FQNNGV. The CDR3 length is 14 residues. The V and J ends lost 5 bases and 1 base, in that order; junction bases with no gene match: 5. CDR3 in DNA: TGTGCCAGCAGCCTGAGGGACAGATCCTACGAGCAGTACTTC. It translates to CASSLRDRSYEQYF.